This is a list of T cell receptor beta chains from one sample in a study of cytomegalovirus exposure and HLA in healthy donors. Profiled with immunoSEQ multiplex PCR; TCRdb holds only in-frame clones, not every one. The table records tens of thousands of clones, roughly 69% of them present only once. Material: PBMCs. The receptors derive from a young woman in good health and CMV-seronegative. CDR3s include the opening cysteine and the closing phenylalanine or tryptophan. The order of the fields is CDR3 DNA, CDR3 protein, D gene, clone size, J gene, V gene. The D gene is left open where the match is weak. Expanded clones get a size class; other rows say once, few or many, or leave the size out.

TGCAGCTCCTCCGGGACAGGGTTTATCGCGGGAGCTTTCTTT	CSSSGTGFIAGAFF	TRBD1	.	TRBJ1-1	TRBV29-1
TGTGCCAGCAGCTTATCGACAGGGGGGAACTACGAGCAGTACTTC	CASSLSTGGNYEQYF	TRBD1	.	TRBJ2-7	TRBV7-6
TGTGCCGACAGGGGGCCCAACAATGAGCAGTTCTTC	CADRGPNNEQFF	TRBD1	.	TRBJ2-1	TRBV18
TGTGCCAGCCCTAACAACGATAGAGGGGAGCAGTACTTC	CASPNNDRGEQYF	.	.	TRBJ2-7	TRBV2
TGTGCCATCAATAGAGCCGGGAGGGACATTCAGTACTTC	CAINRAGRDIQYF	TRBD2	.	TRBJ2-4	TRBV10-3
TGTGCCAGCAGTTACAGGGGGAATGAGCAGTTCTTC	CASSYRGNEQFF	.	few	TRBJ2-1	TRBV6-5
TGCAGCGTTTCCGAACAGGGTACTAATGAAAAACTGTTTTTT	CSVSEQGTNEKLFF	.	.	TRBJ1-4	TRBV29-1
TGTGCCAGCCGATCTCAGGGGTTAAACACCATATATTTT	CASRSQGLNTIYF	.	.	TRBJ1-3	TRBV28
TGTGCCAGCAGCGTAACTAGCGGGAGGGATACGCAGTATTTT	CASSVTSGRDTQYF	TRBD2	.	TRBJ2-3	TRBV7-3
TGCGCCAGCAGCTTGCCCAACAGGGTCCCTTTATCCTCTGGGGCCAACGTCCTGACTTTC	CASSLPNRVPLSSGANVLTF	.	once	TRBJ2-6	TRBV5-1
TGTGCCAGCAGTTACTCGACGGGGGCCTACGAGCAGTACTTC	CASSYSTGAYEQYF	.	.	TRBJ2-7	TRBV6-5
TGCAGTGCTGCGACTCTGGAGACCCAGTACTTC	CSAATLETQYF	.	few	TRBJ2-5	TRBV20-1
TGTGCCAGCAGTAGGGCACAGGATAATGAAAAACTGTTTTTT	CASSRAQDNEKLFF	.	few	TRBJ1-4	TRBV28
TGCGCCAGCAGCACTGGACAGGGACGCGCTGAAGCTTTCTTT	CASSTGQGRAEAFF	TRBD1	.	TRBJ1-1	TRBV5-1
TGTGCCTCCCGGACAAAGGATTTCTTT	CASRTKDFF	.	few	TRBJ1-1	TRBV21-1
TGTGCCAGCAAAGGGAGAACTTACGAGCAGTACTTC	CASKGRTYEQYF	.	.	TRBJ2-7	TRBV11-1
TGTGCCAGCAGCTCGGGACAGGGGGCTTACAATGAGCAGTTCTTC	CASSSGQGAYNEQFF	TRBD1	.	TRBJ2-1	TRBV7-7